This TCR beta chain was found in a study of HIV-infected patients and healthy controls. Whole-study results and caveats: Untreated HIV+ repertoires had roughly threefold fewer distinct CDR3s and lower Shannon diversity than healthy controls. HIV+ repertoires were severely depleted of MAIT alpha-chain CDR3s, unlike healthy controls.

There are 15 residues in the CDR3. Trimming pared 0 bases from V and 0 bases from J, leaving 9 bases between. Looked up from germline, CDR1 is SGHAT and CDR2 is FQNNGV. Concerning this clonotype: No antigen is known for it. This beta chain is a stray read from a library made for alpha chains; its abundance is not meaningful.

cDNA was made from about 500 ng RNA using alpha and beta constant primers. Separate chain-specific third strand synthesis with multiplexing indices produced the alpha and beta libraries. Second strand DNA was synthesized using a primer at the SP2 site. TCRdb ran MiXCR on the 5' RACE reads and lists one entry per CDR3 protein. The table shows 300 to 400 distinct CDR3 sequences, with just under 75% occurring only once. Antiretroviral therapy had run roughly three months, about 14 weeks, before follow-up blood collection. No cell fractionation was done, so the repertoire covers all unsorted peripheral blood T cells.

The V and J genes are TRBV11-2 and TRBJ2-7; D call uncertain. The sample was blood, taken during antiretroviral therapy. The origin of this receptor is an adult with HIV infection. CDR3 amino acids: CASSLEVRSSYEQYF. Written as DNA, the CDR3 is TGTGCCAGCAGCTTAGAGGTTAGGAGCTCCTACGAGCAGTACTTC.